The clone carrying this TCR beta chain was counted only a few times. This record comes from a study of naive and memory T cell subsets. The beta constant-region primer was an equimolar mix of two oligonucleotides covering TRBC1 and TRBC2. Ligated cDNA was amplified by four rounds of PCR with nested alpha and beta constant-region primers and SP2. In TCRdb, the UMI-ligation and nested PCR reads were re-called with MiXCR into one record per CDR3 protein. This table holds approximately 80,000 distinct CDR3 sequences, about 10% found once. Germline loops: CDR1 MNHEY, CDR2 SMNVEV (reference sequence). Deletions cut 6 bases from V and 4 bases from J, with 9 bases between. This CDR3 has 13 amino acids.

The sequencing sample was made of naive CD8+ T cells from blood. The chain has TRBV27 and TRBJ2-2, with D uncertain. This TCR was sampled from a human donor in good health. The CDR3 loop reads CASSSLGTGELFF. The DNA of the CDR3 is TGTGCCAGCAGCTCCCTGGGCACCGGGGAGCTGTTTTTT.